This record concerns one T cell receptor (beta chain) sequence. This sample is drawn from a study of CD8 T cells in Susac syndrome. The CDR3 totals 14 residues. The germline V gene encodes CDR1 SGDLS and CDR2 YYNGEE. V was cut by 1 base and J by 0 bases, with 8 bases left in between. After extraction with the RNeasy kit, roughly 0.45 to 1 ug of the RNA was reverse transcribed using random hexamers. One entry per CDR3 protein, called by TCRdb with MiXCR from the immunoSEQ multiplex PCR reads. This table has about 180,000 distinct CDR3 sequences, 90% to 95% appearing once. The chain carries TRBV9 and TRBJ2-7; D may be TRBD1 (5 bases). This sequence was found in a human donor with multiple sclerosis. Sequencing input: CD8+ T cells from PBMCs. CDR3 sequence: CASSVWGDSYEQYF. The DNA of the CDR3 is TGTGCCAGCAGCGTATGGGGCGACTCCTACGAGCAGTACTTC.